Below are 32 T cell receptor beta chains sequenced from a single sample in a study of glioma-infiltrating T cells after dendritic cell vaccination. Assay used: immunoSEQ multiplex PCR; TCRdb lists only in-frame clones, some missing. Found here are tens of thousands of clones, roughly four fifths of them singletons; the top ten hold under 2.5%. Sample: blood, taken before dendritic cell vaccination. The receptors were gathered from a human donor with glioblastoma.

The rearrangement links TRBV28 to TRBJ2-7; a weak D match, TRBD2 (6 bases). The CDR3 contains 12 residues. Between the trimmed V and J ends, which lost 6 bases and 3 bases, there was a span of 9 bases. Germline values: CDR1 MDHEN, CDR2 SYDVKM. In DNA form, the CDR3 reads TGTGCCAGCAGGGTTAGCGGCTACGAGCAGTACTTC. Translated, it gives CASRVSGYEQYF.

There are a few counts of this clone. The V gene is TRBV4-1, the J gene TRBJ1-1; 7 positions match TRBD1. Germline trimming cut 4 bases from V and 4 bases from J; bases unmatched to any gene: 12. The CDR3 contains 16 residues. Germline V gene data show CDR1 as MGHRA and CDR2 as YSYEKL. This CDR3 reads CASSPLQAGGSTEAFF. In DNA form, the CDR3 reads TGCGCCAGCAGCCCCCTTCAGGCAGGGGGAAGCACTGAAGCTTTCTTT.

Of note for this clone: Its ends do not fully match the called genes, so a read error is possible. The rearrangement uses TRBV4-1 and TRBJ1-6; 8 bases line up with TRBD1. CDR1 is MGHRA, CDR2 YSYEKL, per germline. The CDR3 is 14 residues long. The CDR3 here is CASSGTGPNSALHF. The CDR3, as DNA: TGCGCCAGCAGCGGGACAGGTCCTAATTCAGCCCTCCACTTT.

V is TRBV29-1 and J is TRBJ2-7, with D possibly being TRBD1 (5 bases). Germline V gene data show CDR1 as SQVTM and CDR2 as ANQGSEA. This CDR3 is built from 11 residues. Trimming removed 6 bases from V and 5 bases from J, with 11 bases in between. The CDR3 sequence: CSVGVTDEQYF. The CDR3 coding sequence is TGCAGCGTAGGGGTGACAGACGAGCAGTACTTC.

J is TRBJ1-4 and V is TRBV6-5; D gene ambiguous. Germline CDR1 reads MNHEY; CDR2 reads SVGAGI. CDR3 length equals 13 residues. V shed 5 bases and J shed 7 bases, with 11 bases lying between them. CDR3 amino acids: CASSAVRGEKLFF. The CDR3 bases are TGTGCCAGCAGTGCGGTCCGGGGTGAAAAACTGTTTTTT.

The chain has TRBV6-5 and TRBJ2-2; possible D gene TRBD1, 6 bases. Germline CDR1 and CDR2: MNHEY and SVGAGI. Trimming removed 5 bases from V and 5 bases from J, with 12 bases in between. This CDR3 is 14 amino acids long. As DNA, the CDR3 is TGTGCCAGCAGTCCAGGGGTCCGGACCGGGGAGCTGTTTTTT. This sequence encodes CASSPGVRTGELFF.

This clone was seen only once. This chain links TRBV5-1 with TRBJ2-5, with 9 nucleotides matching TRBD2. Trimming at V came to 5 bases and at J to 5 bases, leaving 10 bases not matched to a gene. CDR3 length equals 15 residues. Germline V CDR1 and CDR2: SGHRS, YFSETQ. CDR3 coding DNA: TGCGCCAGCAGAATAGCGGGAGAGCGTGTGGAGACCCAGTACTTC. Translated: CASRIAGERVETQYF.

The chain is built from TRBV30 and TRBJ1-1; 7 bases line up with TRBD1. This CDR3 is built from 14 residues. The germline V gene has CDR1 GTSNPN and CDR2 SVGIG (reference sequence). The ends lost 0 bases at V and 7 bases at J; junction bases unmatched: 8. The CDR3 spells CAWSVSLTGVEAFF. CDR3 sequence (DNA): TGTGCCTGGAGTGTATCCCTCACAGGGGTTGAAGCTTTCTTT.

CDR3 DNA sequence: TGTGCCACCAGCAGTAACAGGGGTTTTAGTGGCTACACCTTC. Translated, it gives CATSSNRGFSGYTF. This sequence joins TRBV15 and TRBJ1-2, with 7 bases matching TRBD1. J lost 7 bases, V lost 3 bases, and 8 bases had no gene match. Germline V gene sequence: CDR1 LNHNV, CDR2 YYDKDF (reference sequence). The CDR3 contains 14 residues.

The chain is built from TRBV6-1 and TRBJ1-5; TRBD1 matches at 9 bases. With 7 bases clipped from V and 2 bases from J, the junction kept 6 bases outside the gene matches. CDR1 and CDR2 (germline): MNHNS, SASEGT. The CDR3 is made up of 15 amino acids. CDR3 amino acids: CASIIRTGGNQPQHF. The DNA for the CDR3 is TGTGCCAGCATAATCAGGACAGGGGGCAATCAGCCCCAGCATTTT.

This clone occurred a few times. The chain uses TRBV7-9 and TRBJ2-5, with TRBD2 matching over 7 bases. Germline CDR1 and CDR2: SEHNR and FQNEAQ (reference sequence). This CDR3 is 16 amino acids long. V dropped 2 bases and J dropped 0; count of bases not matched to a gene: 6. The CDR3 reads CASSLWTSGYQETQYF. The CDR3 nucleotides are TGTGCCAGCAGCTTATGGACTAGTGGGTACCAAGAGACCCAGTACTTC.

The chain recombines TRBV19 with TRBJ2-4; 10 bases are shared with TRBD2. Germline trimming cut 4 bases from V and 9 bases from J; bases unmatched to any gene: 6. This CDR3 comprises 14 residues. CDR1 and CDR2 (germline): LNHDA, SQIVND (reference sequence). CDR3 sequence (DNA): TGTGCCAGTAGTAAAAGCGGGGGGGTCGGCATTCAGTACTTC. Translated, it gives CASSKSGGVGIQYF.

As DNA, the CDR3 is TGCGCCAGCAGCTTGGGAGGGACAGGGGAACAGCCCCAGCATTTT. It codes for CASSLGGTGEQPQHF. The chain recombines TRBV5-1 with TRBJ1-5; TRBD1 agrees at 10 bases. Germline-derived CDR1 and CDR2 are SGHRS and YFSETQ. The CDR3 spans 15 residues. V was clipped by 0 bases and J by 7 bases; unmatched bases: 4.

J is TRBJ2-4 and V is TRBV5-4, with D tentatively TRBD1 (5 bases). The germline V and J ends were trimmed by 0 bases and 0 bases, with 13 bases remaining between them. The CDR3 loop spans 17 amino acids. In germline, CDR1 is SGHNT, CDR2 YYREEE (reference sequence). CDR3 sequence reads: CASSLGTSDLAKNIQYF. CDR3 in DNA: TGTGCCAGCAGCTTGGGGACAAGTGATCTAGCCAAAAACATTCAGTACTTC. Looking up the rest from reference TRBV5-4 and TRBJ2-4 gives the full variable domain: ETGVTQSPTHLIKTRGQQVTLRCSSQSGHNTVSWYQQALGQGPQFIFQYYREEENGRGNFPPRFSGLQFPNYSSELNVNALELDDSALYLCASSLGTSDLAKNIQYFGAGTRLSVL.

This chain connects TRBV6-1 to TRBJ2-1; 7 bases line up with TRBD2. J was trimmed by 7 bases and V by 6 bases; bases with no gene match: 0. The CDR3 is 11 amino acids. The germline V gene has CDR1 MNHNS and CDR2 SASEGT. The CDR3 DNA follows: TGTGCCAGCAGCGGGGGGAATGAGCAGTTCTTC. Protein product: CASSGGNEQFF.

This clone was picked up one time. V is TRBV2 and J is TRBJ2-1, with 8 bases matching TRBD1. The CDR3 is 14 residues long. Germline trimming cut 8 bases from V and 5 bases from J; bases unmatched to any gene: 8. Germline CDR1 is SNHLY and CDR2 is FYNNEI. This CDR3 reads CASYRTGWNNEQFF. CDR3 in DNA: TGTGCCAGCTACAGGACAGGGTGGAACAATGAGCAGTTCTTC.

Here the CDR3 reads CASSLARGRVGGRGHNEKLFF. DNA for the CDR3: TGCGCCAGCAGCTTGGCCAGGGGGCGCGTCGGGGGTCGTGGCCATAATGAAAAACTGTTTTTT. J is TRBJ1-4 and V is TRBV5-1; 8 bases agree with TRBD1. The germline gives CDR1 SGHRS, CDR2 YFSETQ. The CDR3 spans 21 residues. Trimming at V came to 0 bases and at J to 4 bases, leaving 20 bases not matched to a gene.

In DNA, the CDR3 is TGTGCCAGCAGTTTAGACGGGGATAATTCACCCCTCCACTTT. Translated: CASSLDGDNSPLHF. The V call is TRBV27, the J call TRBJ1-6; no clear D gene. The germline gives CDR1 MNHEY, CDR2 SMNVEV (reference sequence). Trimming removed 2 bases from V and 5 bases from J, with 7 bases in between. This CDR3 spans 14 amino acids.

The CDR3 DNA reads as TGCAGCGTGGGAATCGGGCTAGCGGGGAAAGAGACCCAGTACTTC. It encodes CSVGIGLAGKETQYF. The J gene is TRBJ2-5, the V gene TRBV29-1, with TRBD2 matching over 9 bases. V lost 6 bases, J lost 3 bases, and 11 bases stayed unmatched. This CDR3 spans 15 amino acids. The germline V gene has CDR1 SQVTM and CDR2 ANQGSEA.

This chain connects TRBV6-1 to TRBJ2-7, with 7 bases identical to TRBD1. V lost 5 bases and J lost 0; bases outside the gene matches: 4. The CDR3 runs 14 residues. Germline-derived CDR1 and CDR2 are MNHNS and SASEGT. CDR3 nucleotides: TGTGCCAGCAGTCGACAGGGAGACTCCTACGAGCAGTACGTC. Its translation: CASSRQGDSYEQYV.

The CDR3 region is CASSGTGSYGYTF. The CDR3 nucleotides are TGTGCCAGCAGTGGGACAGGTAGCTATGGCTACACCTTC. This chain joins TRBV6-1 and TRBJ1-2, with 7 bases lining up with TRBD1. There are 13 residues in the CDR3. Germline CDR1 reads MNHNS; CDR2 reads SASEGT. V was clipped by 4 bases and J by 4 bases; unmatched bases: 3.

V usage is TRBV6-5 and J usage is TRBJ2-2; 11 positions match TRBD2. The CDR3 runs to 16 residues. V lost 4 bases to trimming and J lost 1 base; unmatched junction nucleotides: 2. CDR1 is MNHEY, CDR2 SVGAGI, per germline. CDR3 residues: CASSSGLAGNTGELFF. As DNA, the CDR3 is TGTGCCAGCAGTTCAGGACTAGCGGGGAACACCGGGGAGCTGTTTTTT.

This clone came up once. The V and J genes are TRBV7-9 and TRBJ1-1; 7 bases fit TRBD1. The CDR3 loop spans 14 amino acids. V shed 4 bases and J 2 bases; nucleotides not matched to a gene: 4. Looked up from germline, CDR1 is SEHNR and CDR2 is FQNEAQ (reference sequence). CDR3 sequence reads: CASSWGTVNTEAFF. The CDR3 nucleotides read TGTGCCAGCAGCTGGGGGACAGTCAACACTGAAGCTTTCTTT.

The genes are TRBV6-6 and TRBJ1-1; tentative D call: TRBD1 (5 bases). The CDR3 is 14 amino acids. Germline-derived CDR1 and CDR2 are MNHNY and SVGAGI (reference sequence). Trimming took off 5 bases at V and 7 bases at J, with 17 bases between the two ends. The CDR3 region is CASSTGGVGLEAFF. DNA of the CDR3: TGTGCCAGCAGTACGGGGGGAGTGGGACTTGAAGCTTTCTTT.

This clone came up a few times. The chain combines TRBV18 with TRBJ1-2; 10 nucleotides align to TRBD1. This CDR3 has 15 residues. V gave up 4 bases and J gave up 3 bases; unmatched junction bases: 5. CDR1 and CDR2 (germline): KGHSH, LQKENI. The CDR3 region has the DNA TGTGCCAGCTCACTCGGGACAGGGGTAGACTATGGCTACACCTTC. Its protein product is CASSLGTGVDYGYTF.

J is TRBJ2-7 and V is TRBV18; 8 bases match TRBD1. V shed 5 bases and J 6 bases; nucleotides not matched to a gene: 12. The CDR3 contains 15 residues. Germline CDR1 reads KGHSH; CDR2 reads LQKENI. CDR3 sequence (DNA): TGTGCCAGCTCATACGGACAGGCGGGGACAGGCGAGCAGTACGTC. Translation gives CASSYGQAGTGEQYV.

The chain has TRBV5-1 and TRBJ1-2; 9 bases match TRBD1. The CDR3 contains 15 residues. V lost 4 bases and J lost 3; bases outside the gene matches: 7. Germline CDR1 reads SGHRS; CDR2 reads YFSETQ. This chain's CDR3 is CASSTTGGADYGYTF. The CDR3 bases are TGCGCCAGCAGCACCACAGGGGGCGCTGACTATGGCTACACCTTC.

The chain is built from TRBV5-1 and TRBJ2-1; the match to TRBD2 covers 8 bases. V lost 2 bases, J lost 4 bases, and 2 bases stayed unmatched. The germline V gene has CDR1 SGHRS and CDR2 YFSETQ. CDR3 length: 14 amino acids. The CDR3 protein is CASSLLAAYNEQFF. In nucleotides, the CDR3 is TGCGCCAGCAGCTTACTAGCGGCTTACAATGAGCAGTTCTTC.

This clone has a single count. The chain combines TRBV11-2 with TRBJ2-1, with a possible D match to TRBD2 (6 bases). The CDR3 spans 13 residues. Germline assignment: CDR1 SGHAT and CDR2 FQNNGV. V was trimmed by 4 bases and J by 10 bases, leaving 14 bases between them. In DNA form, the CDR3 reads TGTGCCAGCAGCTCCGGACTACTTTGGGAGCAGTTCTTC. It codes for CASSSGLLWEQFF.

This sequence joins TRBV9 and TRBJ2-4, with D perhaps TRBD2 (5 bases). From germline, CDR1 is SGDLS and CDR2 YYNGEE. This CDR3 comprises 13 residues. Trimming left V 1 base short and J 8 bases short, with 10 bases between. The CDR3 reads CASSVKSGDIQYF. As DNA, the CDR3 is TGTGCCAGCAGCGTAAAGAGCGGTGACATTCAGTACTTC.

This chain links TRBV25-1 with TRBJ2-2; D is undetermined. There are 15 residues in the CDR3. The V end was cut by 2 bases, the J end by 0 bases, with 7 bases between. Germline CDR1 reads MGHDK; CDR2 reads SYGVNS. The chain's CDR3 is CASSEPRANTGELFF. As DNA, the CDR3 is TGTGCCAGCAGTGAACCGAGAGCGAACACCGGGGAGCTGTTTTTT. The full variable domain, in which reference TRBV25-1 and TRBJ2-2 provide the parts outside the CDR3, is EADIYQTPRYLVIGTGKKITLECSQTMGHDKMYWYQQDPGMELHLIHYSYGVNSTEKGDLSSESTVSRIRTEHFPLTLESARPSHTSQYLCASSEPRANTGELFFGEGSRLTVL.

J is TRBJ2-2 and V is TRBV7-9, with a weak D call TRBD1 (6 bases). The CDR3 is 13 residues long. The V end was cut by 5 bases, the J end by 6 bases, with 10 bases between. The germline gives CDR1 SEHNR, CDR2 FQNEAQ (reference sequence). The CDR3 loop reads CASSPQGPGELFF. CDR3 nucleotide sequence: TGTGCCAGCAGCCCACAGGGCCCCGGGGAGCTGTTTTTT.